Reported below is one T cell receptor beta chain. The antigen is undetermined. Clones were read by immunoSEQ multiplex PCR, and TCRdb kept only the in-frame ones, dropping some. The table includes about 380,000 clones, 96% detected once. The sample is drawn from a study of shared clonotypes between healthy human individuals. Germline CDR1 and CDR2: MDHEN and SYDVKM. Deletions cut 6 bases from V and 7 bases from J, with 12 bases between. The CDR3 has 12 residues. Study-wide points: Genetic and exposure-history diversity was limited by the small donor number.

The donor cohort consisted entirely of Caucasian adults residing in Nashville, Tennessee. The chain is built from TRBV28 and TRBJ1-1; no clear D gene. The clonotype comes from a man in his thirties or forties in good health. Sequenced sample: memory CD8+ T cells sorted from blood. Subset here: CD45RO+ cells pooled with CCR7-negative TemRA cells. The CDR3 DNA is TGTGCCAGCAGCCGCCTTGGTCTTGAAGCTTTCTTT. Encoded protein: CASSRLGLEAFF.